This T cell receptor (beta chain) derives from a study of blood T cell repertoires in COVID-19. Study context: Italy, Spain and the United States were the sources of the convalescent and acute COVID-19 samples. From T cells, B-cell-depleted T cells, or PBMCs came the material, which was cDNA or gDNA.

Germline assignment: CDR1 SGHRS and CDR2 YFSETQ. Trimming shortened V by 4 bases and J by 3 bases, and 11 bases separated the two germline ends. CDR3 length: 13 residues. Per the original methods: The authors estimated nucleated cell counts from reference gene primer amplification. Libraries were prepared by immunoSEQ multiplex PCR; TCRdb keeps only in-frame clonotypes and omits some of them. V, J and clone size derive from that table, while D and trimming were established from the DNA sequence. The profile shows over 150,000 clones, approximately 81% of them singletons. J is TRBJ2-7 and V is TRBV5-1, with no clear D. This clonotype was obtained from a man aged 35-49 years with acute or convalescent COVID-19. Sequenced sample: peripheral blood. The chain's CDR3 is CASSNRANYEQYF. The CDR3 bases are TGCGCCAGCAGCAATAGAGCGAACTACGAGCAGTACTTC.